This TCR beta chain was obtained from a study of shared clonotypes between healthy human individuals. General observations from the study: Naive subsets generally exceeded memory subsets in estimated richness. Clonotypes shared by all four sorted-subset donors had higher generation probabilities than non-shared clonotypes.

Several immunoSEQ 96-well plates shared each subset's DNA, each plate a replicate. The sorted-subset replicate PCRs were given around 200 ng DNA, which is some 29,000 T cell genomes. TCRdb's copy holds only in-frame clones and misses some; the assay was immunoSEQ multiplex PCR. The sample has over a million clones, approximately 96% seen once. CDR3 length equals 14 residues. Trimming cost V 6 bases and J 3 bases; bases outside gene matches: 5. Germline CDR1 reads GTSNPN; CDR2 reads SVGIG (reference sequence). As concerns this clone: The antigen remains undetermined.

The TCR comes from a man aged 25 to 40 in good health. The chain uses TRBV30 and TRBJ2-3, with 11 bases fitting TRBD2. Sequencing input: naive CD4+ T cells sorted from blood. The subset is: CD45RA+ positively selected. This CDR3 is CACPGTSGTDTQYF. CDR3 nucleotide sequence: TGTGCCTGTCCCGGGACTAGCGGTACAGATACGCAGTATTTT.